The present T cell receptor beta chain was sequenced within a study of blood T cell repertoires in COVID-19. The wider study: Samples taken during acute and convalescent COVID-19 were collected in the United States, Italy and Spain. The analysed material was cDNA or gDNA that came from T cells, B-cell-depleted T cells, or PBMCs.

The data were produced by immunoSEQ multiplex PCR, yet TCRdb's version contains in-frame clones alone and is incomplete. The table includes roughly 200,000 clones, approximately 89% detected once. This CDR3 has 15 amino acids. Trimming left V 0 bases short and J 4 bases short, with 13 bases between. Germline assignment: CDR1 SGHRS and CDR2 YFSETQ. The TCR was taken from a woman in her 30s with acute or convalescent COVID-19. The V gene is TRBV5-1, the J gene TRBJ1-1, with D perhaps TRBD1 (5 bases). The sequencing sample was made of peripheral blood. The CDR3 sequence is CASSLASGLVTEAFF. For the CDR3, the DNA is TGCGCCAGCAGCTTGGCCTCAGGGCTTGTCACTGAAGCTTTCTTT.